The 15 T cell receptor beta chains below come from one sample, sequenced in a study of T cell responses to AZD1222 COVID-19 vaccine. Sequenced by immunoSEQ multiplex PCR; TCRdb stores in-frame clones only, minus some. The table shows about 150,000 clones, with about 89% occurring only once. The sequences come from peripheral blood, collected on day 0 of MenACWY control vaccination. The receptors come from an adult in good health.

This clone was seen a handful of times. The V and J genes are TRBV20-1 and TRBJ2-7, with D perhaps matching TRBD2 (6 bases). Germline values: CDR1 DFQATT, CDR2 SNEGSKA (reference sequence). Trimming took off 3 bases at V and 0 bases at J, with 15 bases between the two ends. The CDR3 consists of 15 residues. The CDR3 is CSASNFYGGSYEQYF. The CDR3, as DNA: TGCAGTGCTAGTAACTTCTACGGGGGCTCCTACGAGCAGTACTTC.

V and J are TRBV12-3 or TRBV12-4 and TRBJ1-1, with unresolved D. Trimming took 11 bases from V and 1 from J, leaving 11 bases between them. This CDR3 has 12 amino acids. The CDR3 DNA reads as TGTGCCTGTGGACCGCCGAACACTGAAGCTTTCTTT. Its translation is CACGPPNTEAFF.

This clone occurred a few times. The chain joins TRBV3-1 (or the pseudogene TRBV3-2) to TRBJ1-2, with a weak D call TRBD1 (5 bases). Germline CDR1 LGHDT, CDR2 YNNKEL (reference sequence). This CDR3 is 15 amino acids long. Trimming took 4 bases from V and 0 from J, leaving 12 bases between them. The CDR3 DNA sequence: TGTGCCAGCAGCCCCACAGGCGGCTCTAACTATGGCTACACCTTC. Translating gives CASSPTGGSNYGYTF.

The V call is TRBV19, the J call TRBJ1-1; weak D call: TRBD1 (6 bases). The CDR3 covers 15 residues. Germline loops: CDR1 LNHDA, CDR2 SQIVND (reference sequence). V was pared by 7 bases and J by 4 bases, with 19 bases between. CDR3 coding DNA: TGTGCCAGTACCCCCCAAAAAGGGGGTCTCACTGAAGCTTTCTTT. Its translation is CASTPQKGGLTEAFF.

J is TRBJ1-5 and V is TRBV28; TRBD1 aligns across 9 bases. Germline CDR1 and CDR2: MDHEN and SYDVKM. The V and J ends lost 1 base and 7 bases, in that order; junction bases with no gene match: 8. The CDR3 totals 16 residues. CDR3 sequence (DNA): TGTGCCAGCAGTTTATTTGTCGGGACAGGGCGACAGCCCCAGCATTTT. This gives the protein CASSLFVGTGRQPQHF.

V is TRBV7-3 and J is TRBJ2-7; the D is unclear. The CDR3 has 14 amino acids. Germline CDR1 is SGHTA and CDR2 is FQGTGA. Trimming pared 1 base from V and 2 bases from J, leaving 9 bases between. The CDR3 bases are TGTGCCAGCAGCTTAAACCCAGGCCCCTACGAGCAGTACTTC. It encodes CASSLNPGPYEQYF. The full variable domain, its missing parts supplied by reference TRBV7-3 and TRBJ2-7, is GAGVSQTPSNKVTEKGKYVELRCDPISGHTALYWYRQSLGQGPEFLIYFQGTGAADDSGLPNDRFFAVRPEGSVSTLKIQRTERGDSAVYLCASSLNPGPYEQYFGPGTRLTVT.

Here the CDR3 DNA reads TGCGCCAGCAGCCACCAAGGGGGCGCGGTATATGAAAAACTGTTTTTT. Translated: CASSHQGGAVYEKLFF. The V gene is TRBV5-1, the J gene TRBJ1-4, with TRBD1 identical over 7 bases. In germline, CDR1 is SGHRS, CDR2 YFSETQ. The trim removed 4 bases at V and 6 bases at J, leaving 12 bases unmatched. This CDR3 is 16 amino acids long. The variable domain in full, completed from reference TRBV5-1 and TRBJ1-4, reads KAGVTQTPRYLIKTRGQQVTLSCSPISGHRSVSWYQQTPGQGLQFLFEYFSETQRNKGNFPGRFSGRQFSNSRSEMNVSTLELGDSALYLCASSHQGGAVYEKLFFGSGTQLSVL.

The chain combines TRBV6-1 with TRBJ2-2; 9 positions agree with TRBD1. Germline V gene sequence: CDR1 MNHNS, CDR2 SASEGT. V shed 4 bases and J 5 bases; nucleotides not matched to a gene: 8. The CDR3 has 16 amino acids. The CDR3 region has the DNA TGTGCCAGCAGTGGACCGGGACAGGGTTTTACCGGGGAGCTGTTTTTT. Translated: CASSGPGQGFTGELFF.

The chain recombines TRBV6-2 or TRBV6-3 with TRBJ1-3, with 8 bases that match TRBD1. The junction had 11 bases not matched to a gene; V was cut back by 6 bases and J by 4 bases. Germline V gives CDR1 MNHEY, CDR2 SVGEGT. The CDR3 runs to 16 residues. The CDR3 spells CASSPLRTGFGNTIYF. The CDR3 coding sequence is TGTGCCAGCAGCCCGCTCCGGACAGGGTTCGGAAACACCATATATTTT.

The V gene is TRBV19, the J gene TRBJ2-3, with 11 bases that match TRBD2. The CDR3 runs 17 residues. The V gene's germline CDR1 is LNHDA and CDR2 SQIVND (reference sequence). V lost 3 bases, J lost 7 bases, and 12 bases stayed unmatched. The CDR3 sequence is CASSIRSLAGGRHTQYF. CDR3 nucleotides: TGTGCCAGTAGTATTCGCTCTCTAGCGGGAGGACGGCATACGCAGTATTTT.

This chain joins TRBV12-5 and TRBJ1-6, with 7 bases identical to TRBD1. The CDR3 is made up of 19 amino acids. Germline lookup yields CDR1 LGHNT and CDR2 FRNRAP. The V gene end was trimmed by 5 bases and the J gene end by 6 bases; junction bases not matched to a gene: 19. The CDR3 loop is CASGLLAVLGQEGNSPLHF. The DNA for the CDR3 is TGTGCTAGTGGTCTCCTTGCCGTCCTAGGACAGGAGGGTAATTCACCCCTCCACTTT. The full variable domain, its missing parts supplied by reference TRBV12-5 and TRBJ1-6, is DARVTQTPRHKVTEMGQEVTMRCQPILGHNTVFWYRQTMMQGLELLAYFRNRAPLDDSGMPKDRFSAEMPDATLATLKIQPSEPRDSAVYFCASGLLAVLGQEGNSPLHFGNGTRLTVT.

The chain combines TRBV7-9 with TRBJ1-1; unclear D gene. The CDR3 is 13 residues long. The V end lost 3 bases, the J end lost 2 bases, and 7 bases lay between the germline ends. CDR1 SEHNR and CDR2 FQNEAQ come from the germline V gene (reference sequence). In DNA form, the CDR3 reads TGTGCCAGCAGCTTCGAGACAAACACTGAAGCTTTCTTT. Amino acids: CASSFETNTEAFF.

Remarks on this clone: At one of its ends the junction is not consistent with the germline gene, which may arise from a read error. The chain joins TRBV6-5 to TRBJ2-7, with 7 bases fitting TRBD1. There are 15 residues in the CDR3. Germline V gene sequence: CDR1 MNHEY, CDR2 SVGAGI. The CDR3 bases are TGTGCCAGCAGTTCTGTGGGGACAGCTCACTACGAGCAGTATTTC. Translated: CASSSVGTAHYEQYF.

The gene calls are TRBV7-3 and TRBJ1-1; D is perhaps TRBD1 (5 bases). V lost 0 bases and J lost 10, with 12 bases in between. The germline V gene encodes CDR1 SGHTA and CDR2 FQGTGA. The CDR3 loop spans 13 amino acids. The CDR3 spells CASSLTPGQTAFF. CDR3 in DNA: TGTGCCAGCAGCTTAACCCCGGGGCAGACAGCTTTCTTT.

V and J are TRBV18 and TRBJ2-1, with 9 bases matching TRBD1. The germline V gene has CDR1 KGHSH and CDR2 LQKENI. After removal of 6 bases from V and 4 bases from J, the junction contained 7 bases not matched to a gene. The CDR3 spans 15 residues. This CDR3 reads CASSAGTGRYNEQFF. In nucleotides, the CDR3 is TGTGCCAGCTCCGCGGGGACAGGGAGGTACAATGAGCAGTTCTTC. Complete variable domain (other parts from reference TRBV18 and TRBJ2-1): NAGVMQNPRHLVRRRGQEARLRCSPMKGHSHVYWYRQLPEEGLKFMVYLQKENIIDESGMPKERFSAEFPKEGPSILRIQQVVRGDSAAYFCASSAGTGRYNEQFFGPGTRLTVL.